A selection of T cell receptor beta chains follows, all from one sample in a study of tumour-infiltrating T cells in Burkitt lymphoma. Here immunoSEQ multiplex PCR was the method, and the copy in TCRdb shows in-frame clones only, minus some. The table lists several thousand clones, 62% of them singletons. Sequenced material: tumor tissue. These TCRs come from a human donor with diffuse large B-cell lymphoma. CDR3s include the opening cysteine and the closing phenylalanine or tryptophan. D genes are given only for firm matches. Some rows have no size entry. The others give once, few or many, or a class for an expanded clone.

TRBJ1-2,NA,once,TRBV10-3,CAISESGGGNYGYTF,TGTGCCATCAGTGAGTCCGGGGGGGGAAACTATGGCTACACCTTC
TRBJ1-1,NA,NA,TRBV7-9,CASSYGRQEGGAFF,TGTGCCAGCAGCTATGGGAGGCAGGAAGGGGGAGCTTTCTTT
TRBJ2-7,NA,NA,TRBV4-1,CASSQVGDSSQYF,TGCGCCAGCAGCCAAGTAGGGGATTCCTCGCAGTACTTC
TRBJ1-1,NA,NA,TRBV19,CASSLGPELGAFF,TGTGCCAGTAGTCTAGGACCAGAGTTGGGGGCTTTCTTT
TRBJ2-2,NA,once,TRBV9,CASSVRLSQRLNTGELFF,TGTGCCAGCAGCGTACGTCTATCGCAGCGACTGAACACCGGGGAGCTGTTTTTT
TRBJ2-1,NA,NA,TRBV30,CAWTYGLDNEQFF,TGTGCCTGGACGTATGGGTTAGACAATGAGCAGTTCTTC
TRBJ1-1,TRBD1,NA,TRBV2,CASSESDRFTEAFF,TGTGCCAGCAGTGAGTCGGACAGGTTCACTGAAGCTTTCTTT
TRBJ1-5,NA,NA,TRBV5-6,CASSLISSSNQPQHF,TGTGCCAGCAGCTTGATTTCCAGTAGCAATCAGCCCCAGCATTTT
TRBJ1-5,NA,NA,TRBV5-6,CASSTIGTPQHF,TGTGCCAGCAGCACCATTGGGACGCCCCAGCATTTT
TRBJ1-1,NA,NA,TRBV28,CASRKGPEAFF,TGTGCCAGCAGGAAGGGGCCTGAAGCTTTCTTT
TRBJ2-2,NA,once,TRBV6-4,CASSDSRTTGELFF,TGTGCCAGCAGTGACTCTAGGACAACCGGGGAGCTGTTTTTT
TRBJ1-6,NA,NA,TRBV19,CASSRTGNSPLHF,TGTGCCAGTAGTCGGACTGGTAATTCACCCCTCCACTTT
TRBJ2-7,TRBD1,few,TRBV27,CASSVIGTGASEQYF,TGTGCCAGCAGTGTTATCGGGACAGGGGCGTCCGAGCAGTACTTC
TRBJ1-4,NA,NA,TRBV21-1,CASSTATGGGGTNEKLFF,TGTGCCAGCAGCACCGCGACAGGGGGCGGGGGAACTAATGAAAAACTGTTTTTT
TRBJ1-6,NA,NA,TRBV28,CASSSVGVSPLHF,TGTGCCAGCAGTTCCGTAGGGGTTTCACCCCTCCACTTT
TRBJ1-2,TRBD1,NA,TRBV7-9,CASSPGQGALGPGYTF,TGTGCCAGCAGCCCGGGACAGGGGGCGCTTGGTCCTGGCTACACCTTC
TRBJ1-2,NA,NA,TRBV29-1,CSVGQSNYGYTF,TGCAGCGTTGGGCAGTCTAACTATGGCTACACCTTC
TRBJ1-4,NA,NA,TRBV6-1,CASREPGQGGEKLFF,TGTGCCAGCAGGGAACCCGGTCAGGGTGGTGAAAAACTGTTTTTT
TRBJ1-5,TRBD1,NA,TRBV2,CASRLEGQSNQPQHF,TGTGCCAGCAGACTGGAGGGACAGAGCAATCAGCCCCAGCATTTT
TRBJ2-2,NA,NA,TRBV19,CASTAGAPGELFF,TGTGCCAGTACGGCGGGGGCCCCCGGGGAGCTGTTTTTT
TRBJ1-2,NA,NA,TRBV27,CASGGRNYGYTF,TGTGCCAGCGGGGGCAGAAACTATGGCTACACCTTC
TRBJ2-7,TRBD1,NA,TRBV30,CAWSVQGPYEQYF,TGTGCCTGGAGTGTACAGGGGCCCTACGAGCAGTACTTC
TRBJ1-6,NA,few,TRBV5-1,CASSLDSGRLGSPLHF,TGCGCCAGCAGCTTGGATTCAGGGCGCTTAGGCTCACCCCTCCACTTT
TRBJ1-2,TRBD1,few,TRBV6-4,CASSPDRGLGYTF,TGTGCCAGCAGCCCGGACAGGGGGCTTGGCTACACCTTC
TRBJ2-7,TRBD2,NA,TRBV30,CAWSPRGLAGAYEQYF,TGTGCCTGGAGTCCCCGGGGACTAGCGGGGGCCTACGAGCAGTACTTC
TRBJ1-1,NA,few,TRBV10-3,CAIKFGTEAFF,TGTGCCATCAAGTTCGGCACTGAAGCTTTCTTT
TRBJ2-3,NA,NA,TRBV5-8,CASSAPRDTSTDTQYF,TGTGCCAGCAGCGCCCCCCGGGACACTAGCACAGATACGCAGTATTTT
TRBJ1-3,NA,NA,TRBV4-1,CATSWGVSGNTIYF,TGCGCCACCAGCTGGGGCGTCTCTGGAAACACCATATATTTT
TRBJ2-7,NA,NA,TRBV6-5,CASSQPWGEQYF,TGTGCCAGCAGTCAACCTTGGGGGGAGCAGTACTTC
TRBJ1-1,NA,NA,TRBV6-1,CASSEWAVAFF,TGTGCCAGCAGTGAATGGGCAGTCGCTTTCTTT
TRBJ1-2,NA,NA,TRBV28,CASSLGLTSGYTF,TGTGCCAGCAGTTTGGGGCTGACGAGTGGCTACACCTTC
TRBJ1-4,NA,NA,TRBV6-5,CASSYGGNEKLFF,TGTGCCAGCAGTTACGGGGGCAATGAAAAACTGTTTTTT
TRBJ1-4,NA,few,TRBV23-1,CASIAEATNEKLFF,TGCGCCAGCATAGCGGAAGCAACTAATGAAAAACTGTTTTTT
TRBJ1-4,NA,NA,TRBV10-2,CASSSNPGIEKLFF,TGCGCCAGCAGTTCGAACCCGGGGATCGAAAAACTGTTTTTT
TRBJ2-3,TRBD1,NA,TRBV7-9,CASSYRGRTDTQYF,TGTGCCAGCAGCTACAGGGGTAGGACAGATACGCAGTATTTT
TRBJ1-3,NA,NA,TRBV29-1,CSTSEDSGNTIYF,TGCAGCACAAGTGAGGACTCTGGAAACACCATATATTTT
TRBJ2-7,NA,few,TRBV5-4,CASGNSYEQYF,TGTGCCAGCGGGAATTCCTACGAGCAGTACTTC
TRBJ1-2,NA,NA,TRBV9,CASSVGAGSANYGYTF,TGTGCCAGCAGCGTAGGGGCGGGATCAGCTAACTATGGCTACACCTTC
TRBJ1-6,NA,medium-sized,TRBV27,CASTLGRSSPLHF,TGTGCCAGCACCTTGGGGCGCTCTTCACCCCTCCACTTT
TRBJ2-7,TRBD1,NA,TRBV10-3,CASRDRGSEQYF,TGTGCCAGCCGGGACAGGGGAAGCGAGCAGTACTTC
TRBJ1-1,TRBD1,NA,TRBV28,CASRQDREGTEAFF,TGTGCCAGCAGGCAGGACAGGGAGGGCACTGAAGCTTTCTTT
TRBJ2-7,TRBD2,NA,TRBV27,CASSLGSGAYEQYF,TGTGCCAGCAGTTTGGGAAGCGGGGCCTACGAGCAGTACTTC
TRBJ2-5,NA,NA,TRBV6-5,CASSPQYQETQYF,TGTGCCAGCAGCCCTCAGTACCAAGAGACCCAGTACTTC
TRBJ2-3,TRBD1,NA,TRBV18,CASSPRDRGRTDTQYF,TGTGCCAGCTCACCGCGGGACAGGGGTCGGACAGATACGCAGTATTTT
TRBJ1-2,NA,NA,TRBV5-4,CASTSTGYGYTF,TGTGCCAGCACCTCCACCGGCTATGGCTACACCTTC